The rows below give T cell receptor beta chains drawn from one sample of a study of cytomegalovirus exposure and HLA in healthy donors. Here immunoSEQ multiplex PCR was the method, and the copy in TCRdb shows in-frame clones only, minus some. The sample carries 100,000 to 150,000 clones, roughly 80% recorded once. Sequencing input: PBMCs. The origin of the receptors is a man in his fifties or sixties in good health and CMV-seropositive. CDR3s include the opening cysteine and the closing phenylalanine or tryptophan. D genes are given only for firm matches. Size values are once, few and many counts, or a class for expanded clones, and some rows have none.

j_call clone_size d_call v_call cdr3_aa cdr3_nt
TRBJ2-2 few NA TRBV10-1 CASSGGNVRTGELFF TGCGCCAGCAGTGGAGGGAACGTAAGGACCGGGGAGCTGTTTTTT
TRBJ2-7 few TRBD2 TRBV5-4 CASSLAGTSGYEQYF TGTGCCAGCAGCTTGGCCGGGACTAGCGGGTACGAGCAGTACTTC
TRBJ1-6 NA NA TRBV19 CASKGTHNSPLHF TGTGCCAGTAAGGGGACACATAATTCACCCCTCCACTTT
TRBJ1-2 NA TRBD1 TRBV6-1 CASRGDSHGYTF TGTGCCAGCAGGGGGGACAGTCATGGCTACACCTTC
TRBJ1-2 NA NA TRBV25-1 CASSPAGGGSNGYTF TGTGCCAGCAGTCCTGCGGGGGGGGGCTCGAATGGCTACACCTTC
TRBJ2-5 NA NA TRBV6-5 CASSSRTAQETQYF TGTGCCAGCAGTTCACGGACAGCCCAAGAGACCCAGTACTTC
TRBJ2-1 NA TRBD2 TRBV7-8 CASSFRVAGGYNEQFF TGTGCCAGCAGCTTTCGTGTAGCGGGAGGATACAATGAGCAGTTCTTC
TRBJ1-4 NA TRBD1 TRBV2 CASSTTGTGGKLFF TGTGCCAGCAGTACAACAGGGACAGGGGGAAAACTGTTTTTT
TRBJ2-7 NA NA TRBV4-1 CASSQEGAVAEISYEQYF TGCGCCAGCAGCCAAGAGGGCGCCGTAGCGGAGATCTCCTACGAGCAGTACTTC
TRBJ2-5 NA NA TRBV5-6 CASSAPFGGGKETQYF TGTGCCAGCAGCGCCCCTTTTGGGGGGGGCAAAGAGACCCAGTACTTC
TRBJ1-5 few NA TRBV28 CASKGSVYGQPQHF TGTGCCAGCAAGGGGTCGGTTTACGGTCAGCCCCAGCATTTT
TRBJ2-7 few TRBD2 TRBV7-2 CASSLILAGEPYEQYF TGTGCCAGCAGCTTAATCCTAGCGGGAGAACCCTACGAGCAGTACTTC
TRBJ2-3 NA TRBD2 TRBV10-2 CASSGGGTDTQYF TGCGCCAGTTCTGGGGGGGGCACAGATACGCAGTATTTT
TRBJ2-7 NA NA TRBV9 CASSVGSSASEQYF TGTGCCAGCAGCGTCGGTTCGTCTGCCAGCGAGCAGTACTTC
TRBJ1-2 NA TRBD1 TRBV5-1 CASSLRQGANYGYTF TGCGCCAGCAGCTTGAGACAGGGGGCCAACTATGGCTACACCTTC
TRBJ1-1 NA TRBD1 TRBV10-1 CASSEFGQGNTEAFF TGCGCCAGCAGTGAGTTCGGACAGGGAAACACTGAAGCTTTCTTT
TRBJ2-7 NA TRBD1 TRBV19 CASSFARGRHEQYF TGTGCCAGTAGTTTTGCGAGGGGGCGGCACGAGCAGTACTTC
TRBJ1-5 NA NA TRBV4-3 CASSKGHLSNQPQHF TGCGCCAGCAGCAAGGGACACCTTAGCAATCAGCCCCAGCATTTT
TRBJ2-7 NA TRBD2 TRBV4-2 CASSQGTSVYYEQYF TGTGCCAGCAGCCAAGGGACTAGCGTTTACTACGAGCAGTACTTC
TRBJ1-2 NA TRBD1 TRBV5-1 CASSLATGNYGYTF TGCGCCAGCAGCTTGGCGACAGGGAACTATGGCTACACCTTC
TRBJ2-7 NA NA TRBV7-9 CASSPGSYEQYF TGTGCCAGCAGCCCAGGGTCCTACGAGCAGTACTTC
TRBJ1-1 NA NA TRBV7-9 CASSFLPNTEAFF TGTGCCAGCAGCTTTCTCCCGAACACTGAAGCTTTCTTT
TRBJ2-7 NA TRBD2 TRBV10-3 CAISRAGGSSYEQYF TGTGCCATCAGCAGAGCGGGAGGCAGCTCCTACGAGCAGTACTTC
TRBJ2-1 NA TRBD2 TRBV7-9 CASRSGLAGNEQFF TGTGCCAGCAGGTCCGGACTAGCGGGCAATGAGCAGTTCTTC
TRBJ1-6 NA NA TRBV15 CATSHGGGARDNSPLHF TGTGCCACCAGCCACGGAGGAGGGGCGCGGGATAATTCACCCCTCCACTTT
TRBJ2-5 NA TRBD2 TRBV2 CASSDASGGSETQYF TGTGCCAGCAGTGACGCCAGCGGGGGTTCTGAGACCCAGTACTTC
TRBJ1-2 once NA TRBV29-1 CSVGVQAEPMGYTF TGCAGCGTTGGGGTTCAGGCAGAGCCTATGGGCTACACCTTC
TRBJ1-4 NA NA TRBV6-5 CASSYSRERHEKLFF TGTGCCAGCAGTTACAGCAGGGAACGACATGAAAAACTGTTTTTT
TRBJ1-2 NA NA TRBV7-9 CASSRGTAAHGYTF TGTGCCAGCAGCAGGGGGACGGCAGCACATGGCTACACCTTC
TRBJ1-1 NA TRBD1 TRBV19 CASSIEGGAVRTEAFF TGTGCCAGTAGTATAGAAGGGGGCGCAGTAAGGACTGAAGCTTTCTTT
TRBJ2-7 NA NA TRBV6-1 CASSETVPSYEQYF TGTGCCAGCAGTGAGACAGTTCCCTCCTACGAGCAGTACTTC
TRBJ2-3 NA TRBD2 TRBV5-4 CASSSNGGFTDTQYF TGTGCCAGCAGCTCCAACGGGGGGTTCACAGATACGCAGTATTTT
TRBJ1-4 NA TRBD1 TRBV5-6 CASSPLGTGGEKLFF TGTGCCAGCAGTCCACTCGGGACAGGAGGTGAAAAACTGTTTTTT
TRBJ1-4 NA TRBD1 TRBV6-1 CASNVRGIDEKLFF TGTGCCAGCAATGTCAGGGGGATCGATGAAAAACTGTTTTTT
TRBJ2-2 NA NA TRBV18 CASSPNPPGRDPTGELFF TGTGCCAGCTCCCCGAACCCCCCCGGCAGGGATCCGACCGGGGAGCTGTTTTTT
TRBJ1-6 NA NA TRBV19 CASSGAGIPPLHF TGTGCCAGTAGTGGAGCAGGGATCCCCCCCCTCCACTTT
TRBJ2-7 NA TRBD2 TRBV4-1 CASSQTQREFYYEQYF TGCGCCAGCAGCCAGACTCAGCGGGAGTTTTACTACGAGCAGTACTTC
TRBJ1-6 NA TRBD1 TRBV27 CASSSGARGISYNSPLHF TGTGCCAGCAGTTCCGGTGCCAGGGGGATTTCCTATAATTCACCCCTCCACTTT
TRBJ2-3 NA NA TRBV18 CASSPPQASSTDTQYF TGTGCCAGCTCACCACCCCAGGCTTCTAGCACAGATACGCAGTATTTT
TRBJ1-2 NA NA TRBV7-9 CASSNQGRESYGYTF TGTGCCAGCAGCAACCAAGGGAGGGAGTCCTATGGCTACACCTTC
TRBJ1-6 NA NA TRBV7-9 CASSDRVANSPLHF TGTGCCAGCAGTGACCGGGTCGCAAATTCACCCCTCCACTTT
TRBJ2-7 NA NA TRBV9 CASSVGGAAHYEQYF TGTGCCAGCAGCGTCGGCGGGGCTGCCCACTACGAGCAGTACTTC
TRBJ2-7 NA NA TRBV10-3 CAIRAPTGTYEQYF TGTGCCATCAGAGCCCCGACAGGAACCTACGAGCAGTACTTC
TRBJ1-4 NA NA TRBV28 CATITGGEGRGKLFF TGTGCCACCATCACCGGCGGGGAGGGGAGGGGAAAACTGTTTTTT
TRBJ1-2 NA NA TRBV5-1 CASSIGGLQESYGYTF TGCGCCAGCAGCATTGGTGGATTACAGGAGAGTTATGGCTACACCTTC
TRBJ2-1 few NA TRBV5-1 CASSLALAGNEQFF TGCGCCAGCAGCTTGGCTCTGGCAGGCAATGAGCAGTTCTTC
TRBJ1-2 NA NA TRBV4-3 CASSAAGTGYGYTF TGCGCCAGCAGCGCGGCCGGGACTGGCTATGGCTACACCTTC
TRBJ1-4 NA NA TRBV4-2 CASSQERGGGDEKLFF TGTGCCAGCAGCCAAGAGCGCGGGGGGGGAGATGAAAAACTGTTTTTT
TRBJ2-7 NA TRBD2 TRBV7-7 CASSLEAGPSYEQYF TGTGCCAGCAGCCTCGAAGCGGGACCCTCCTACGAGCAGTACTTC